Listed here is a single TCR beta chain. As yet, its antigen is unknown. This record belongs to a study of cytomegalovirus exposure and HLA in healthy donors. This CDR3 is 20 amino acids long. CDR1 is LGHNA, CDR2 YNFKEQ, per germline. The trim removed 0 bases at V and 0 bases at J, leaving 11 bases unmatched. This PCR relied on a set of 60 Vbeta primers and 13 Jbeta primers. The protocol was immunoSEQ multiplex PCR, while the TCRdb copy is restricted to in-frame clones and leaves out a portion. This sample has roughly 100,000 clones, with roughly 70% found just once. Points from the study as a whole: Rarity held for most TCR sequences, but there were some public TCRs that occurred in many donors.

The rearrangement joins TRBV4-2 to TRBJ2-7; 13 nucleotides agree with TRBD2. Source material: PBMCs. This receptor was taken from a woman in her late teens or twenties in good health and CMV-seropositive. The CDR3 coding sequence is TGTGCCAGCAGCCAAGATCTTGAGGCACGGACTAGCGGGAGCTCCTACGAGCAGTACTTC. Translated: CASSQDLEARTSGSSYEQYF.